This entry describes one T cell receptor beta chain. The target antigen is unknown. Other DNA sequences in this sample translate to the same CDR3. This sample was taken from a study of graft-versus-host responses after intestinal transplantation. Study information: Transplants were multivisceral, liver-intestinal, or isolated intestinal.

TCRdb keeps only in-frame clones here, not all; method: immunoSEQ multiplex PCR. The sample has around 110,000 clones, about nine tenths seen once; the top ten hold more than 0.15%. V lost 4 bases and J lost 3; bases outside the gene matches: 1. The CDR3 contains 16 residues. CDR1 and CDR2 (germline): SEHNR, FQNEAQ (reference sequence). Study conclusions and caveats: The study found high graft-versus-host to host-versus-graft clonal ratios in allografts of patients with graft-donor T cell macrochimerism.

The sample consisted of unstimulated CD4+ T cells sorted from spleen or lymph node cells, taken before intestinal transplant. The V and J genes are TRBV7-9 and TRBJ2-3; 16 bases are a match to TRBD2. The TCR sequence derives from a human donor who received an intestinal transplant. The CDR3 spells CASSSGLAGGTDTQYF. In DNA, the CDR3 is TGTGCCAGCAGCTCGGGACTAGCGGGAGGGACAGATACGCAGTATTTT.